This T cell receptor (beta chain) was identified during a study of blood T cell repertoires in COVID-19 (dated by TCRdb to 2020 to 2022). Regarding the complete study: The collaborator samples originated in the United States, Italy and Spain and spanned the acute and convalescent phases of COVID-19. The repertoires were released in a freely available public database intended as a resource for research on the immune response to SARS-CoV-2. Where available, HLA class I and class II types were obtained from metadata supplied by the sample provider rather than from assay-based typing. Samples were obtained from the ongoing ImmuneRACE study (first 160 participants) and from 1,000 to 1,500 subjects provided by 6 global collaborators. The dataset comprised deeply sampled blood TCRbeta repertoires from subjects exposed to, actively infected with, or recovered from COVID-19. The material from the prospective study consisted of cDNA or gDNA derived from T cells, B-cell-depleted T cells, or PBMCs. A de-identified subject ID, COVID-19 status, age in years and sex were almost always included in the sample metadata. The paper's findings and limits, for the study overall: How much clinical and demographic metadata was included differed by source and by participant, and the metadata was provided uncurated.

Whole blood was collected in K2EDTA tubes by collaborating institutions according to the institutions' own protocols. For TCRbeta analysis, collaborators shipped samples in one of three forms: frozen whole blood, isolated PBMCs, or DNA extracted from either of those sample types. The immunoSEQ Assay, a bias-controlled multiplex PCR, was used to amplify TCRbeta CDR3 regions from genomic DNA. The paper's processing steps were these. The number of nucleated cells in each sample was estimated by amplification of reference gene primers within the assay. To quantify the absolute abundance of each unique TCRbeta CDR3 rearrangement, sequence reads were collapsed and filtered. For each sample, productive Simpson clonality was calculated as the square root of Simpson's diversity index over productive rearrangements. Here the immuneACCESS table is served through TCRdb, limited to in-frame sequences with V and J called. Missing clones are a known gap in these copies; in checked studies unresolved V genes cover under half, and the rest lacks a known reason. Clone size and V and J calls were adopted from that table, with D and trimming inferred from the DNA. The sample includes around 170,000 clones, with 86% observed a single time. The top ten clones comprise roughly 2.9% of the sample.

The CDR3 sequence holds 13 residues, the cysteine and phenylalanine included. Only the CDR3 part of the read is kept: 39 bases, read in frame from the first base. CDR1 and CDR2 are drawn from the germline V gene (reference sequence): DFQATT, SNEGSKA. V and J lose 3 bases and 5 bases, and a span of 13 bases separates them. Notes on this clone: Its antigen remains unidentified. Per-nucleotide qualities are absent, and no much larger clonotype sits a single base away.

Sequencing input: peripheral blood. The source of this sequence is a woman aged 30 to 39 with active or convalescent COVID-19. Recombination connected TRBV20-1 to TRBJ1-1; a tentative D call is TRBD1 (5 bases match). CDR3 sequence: CSASFRGETEAFF. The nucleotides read TGCAGTGCTAGTTTCCGGGGGGAAACTGAAGCTTTCTTT.